This T cell receptor beta chain was captured by sequencing in a study of blood T cell repertoires in COVID-19. Study-wide context: Nucleic acid was either cDNA or gDNA, and it came from T cells, B-cell-depleted T cells, or PBMCs.

The table came from immunoSEQ multiplex PCR; TCRdb's copy has only in-frame clones and leaves some out. The sample includes 360,000 or so clones, roughly 89% of them seen just once. The clonotype originates from a man aged 18 to 29 with active or convalescent COVID-19. Sample: peripheral blood.

The CDR3 DNA follows: TGTGCCAGCAGACGGGACTGGCGGGAAAAACTGTTTTTT. As protein: CASRRDWREKLFF. The chain combines TRBV12-3 or TRBV12-4 with TRBJ1-4; tentative D call: TRBD1 (5 bases). This CDR3 comprises 13 residues. The V end lost 6 bases, the J end lost 8 bases, and 13 bases lay between the germline ends.